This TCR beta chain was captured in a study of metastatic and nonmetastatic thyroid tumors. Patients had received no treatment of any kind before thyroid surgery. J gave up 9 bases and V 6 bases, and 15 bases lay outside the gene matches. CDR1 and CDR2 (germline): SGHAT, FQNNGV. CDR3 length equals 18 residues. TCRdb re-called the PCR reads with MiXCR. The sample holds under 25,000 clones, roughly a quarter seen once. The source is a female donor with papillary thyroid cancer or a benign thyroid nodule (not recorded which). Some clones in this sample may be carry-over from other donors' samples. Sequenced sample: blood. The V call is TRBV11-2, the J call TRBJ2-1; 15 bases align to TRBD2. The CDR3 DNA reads TGTGCCAGCAGGTCCGGGACTAGCGGGAGGCCGGCCGATCTTGAGCAGTTCTTC. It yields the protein CASRSGTSGRPADLEQFF.